This TCR beta chain emerged from a study of T cells in Graves' hyperthyroidism and ophthalmopathy (dated by TCRdb to the late 2010s). For the wider study: Peripheral blood was collected at initial diagnosis, before any treatment. Following sampling, methimazole starting at 30 mg daily was given to hyperthyroidism patients, and high-dose intravenous methylprednisolone was given to ophthalmopathy patients. The study also compared thyroid tissue and blood T-cell repertoires from a handful of Graves' hyperthyroidism patients. TCR Vbeta CDR3 sequencing of 135 peripheral blood samples (more than 40 ophthalmopathy, about 74 hyperthyroidism and approximately 17 progressor patients) is reported in the paper. For training and testing, the approximately 92 patients in the discovery cohort were randomly divided in a 7:3 ratio. An independent validation cohort of 18 to 20 hyperthyroidism patients and over 15 patients who later progressed to ophthalmopathy tested prospective prediction of ophthalmopathy. To identify TCR V-J signatures that set the groups apart, the researchers used a discovery cohort of about a hundred patients, made up of under 45 with Graves' ophthalmopathy and approximately 57 with stable Graves' hyperthyroidism. On the study overall, not on this receptor specifically: No statistical method was used to fix the sample size in advance, and group allocation was not hidden from the investigators. Ophthalmopathy was separated from stable hyperthyroidism by a 13 V-J signature model, with approximately 90% sensitivity and about 84% specificity obtained in cross-validation and 80%/75% obtained in testing. During validation, the model predicted progression to ophthalmopathy a median of roughly six months ahead of onset, with more than 60% sensitivity and more than 72% specificity. Most expanded thyroid clonotypes (frequency above 0.001) were also detected in blood, a finding suggesting that blood repertoires may reflect thyroid immune responses.

Remarks on this clonotype: Its antigen is still unknown. Per-nucleotide qualities are absent, and no much larger clonotype sits a single base away.

The TCR beta CDR3 regions were amplified from the RNA transcripts. The TCR CDR3 was subjected to a first round of RT-PCR using the HTBI primer set and the Qiagen OneStep RT-PCR kit. A second multiplex PCR round built the libraries, followed by size selection and purification. The libraries were sequenced on an Illumina HiSeq2000 using paired-end 100 bp reads. The original methods were these. SOAPnuke was used to process the raw data, with reads discarded if the reads contained adapters or uncalled bases, had a mean Phred below 15, or lacked an exact constant-primer or identifier match. High-quality paired reads were merged with COPE v1.2.5, and unique nucleotide sequences were defined as clonotypes. Clonotypes were aligned to IMGT TRBV, TRBD and TRBJ reference segments using MiTCR v1.1. Analysis was restricted to V-J combinations with a frequency above 0.0001, which covered approximately 99% of repertoires. The TCS score was defined as the ratio of F50 (clonal expansion) to E x V (chaos), calculated using BLOSUM62-based TCRdist between CDR3 peptides within each V-J. Welch's t-statistics and random forest reduced roughly 500 V-J features to roughly 13, which were used in a naive Bayes classifier (R e1071). The similarity between thyroid and blood repertoires was quantified using the Morisita-Horn index. Using fastp trimming at Q25 and MiXCR clonotype assembly, TCRdb reanalyzed the public sequencing data and kept in-frame beta chains. One record per CDR3 amino acid sequence lists the most common genes and DNA. TCRdb's processing, not the authors' own work, is the source of the V and J calls. The sample table records over 700,000 distinct CDR3 sequences; roughly 40% of these occur just once. The top ten hold approximately 10% of the sample.

Stable Graves' hyperthyroidism was defined as no progression to ophthalmopathy during 18 months of follow-up. The hyperthyroidism patients were between 18 and 65 years old and newly diagnosed, with a disease duration of less than 2 months. Patients with uncontrolled infections, other autoimmune diseases, pregnancy or lactation were excluded. Diagnoses were established on the basis of clinical symptoms, serum thyroxine and TRAb, thyroid ultrasound, and orbital computed tomography. PBMCs were isolated from about 9 ml of fresh peripheral blood by Ficoll-Paque density gradient centrifugation. Trizol reagent was used to extract total RNA, and RNA quality was then checked on an Agilent 2100 Bioanalyzer. Sequenced material: blood. This clonotype was obtained from a man between 18 and 29 years old with Graves' hyperthyroidism.

The CDR3 region: CASSLGEGYGPYEQYF. The sequenced DNA is TGTGCCAGCAGCTTGGGGGAGGGATATGGGCCTTACGAGCAGTACTTC. Here the chain combines TRBV5-4 and TRBJ2-7, and TRBD2 matches 7 of the central bases. Taken from cysteine to phenylalanine, the CDR3 has 16 residues. Only the CDR3 DNA is retained, 48 bases long and in frame from the first base. According to the germline V gene (reference sequence), CDR1 reads SGHNT and CDR2 reads YYREEE. Germline trimming: 0 bases from V, 4 bases from J; junction bases outside gene matches: 10.